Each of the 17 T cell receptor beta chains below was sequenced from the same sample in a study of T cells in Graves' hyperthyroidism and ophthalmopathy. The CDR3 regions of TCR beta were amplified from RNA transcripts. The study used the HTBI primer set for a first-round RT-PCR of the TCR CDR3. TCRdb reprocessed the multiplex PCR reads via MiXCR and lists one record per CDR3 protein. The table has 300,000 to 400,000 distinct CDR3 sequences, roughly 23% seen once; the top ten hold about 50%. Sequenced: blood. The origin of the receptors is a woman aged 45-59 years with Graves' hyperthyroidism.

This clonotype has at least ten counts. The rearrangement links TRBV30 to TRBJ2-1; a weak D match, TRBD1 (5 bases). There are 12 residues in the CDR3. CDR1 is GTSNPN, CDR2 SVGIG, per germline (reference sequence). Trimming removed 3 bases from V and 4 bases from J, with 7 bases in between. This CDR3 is CAWRDTYNEQFF. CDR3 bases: TGTGCCTGGAGGGACACGTACAATGAGCAGTTCTTC.

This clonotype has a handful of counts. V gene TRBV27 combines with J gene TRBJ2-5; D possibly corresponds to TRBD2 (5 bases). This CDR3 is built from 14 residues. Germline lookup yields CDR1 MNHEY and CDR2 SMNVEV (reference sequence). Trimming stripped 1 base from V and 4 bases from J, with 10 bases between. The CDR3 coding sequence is TGTGCCAGCAGTTTATTGAGAGGGAGAGAGACCCAGTACTTC. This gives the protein CASSLLRGRETQYF.

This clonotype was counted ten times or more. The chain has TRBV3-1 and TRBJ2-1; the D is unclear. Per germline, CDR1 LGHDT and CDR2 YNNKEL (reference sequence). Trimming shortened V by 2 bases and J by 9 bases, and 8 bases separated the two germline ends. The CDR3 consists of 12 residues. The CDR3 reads CASSQSTIEQFF. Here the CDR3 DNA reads TGTGCCAGCAGCCAAAGTACAATTGAGCAGTTCTTC.

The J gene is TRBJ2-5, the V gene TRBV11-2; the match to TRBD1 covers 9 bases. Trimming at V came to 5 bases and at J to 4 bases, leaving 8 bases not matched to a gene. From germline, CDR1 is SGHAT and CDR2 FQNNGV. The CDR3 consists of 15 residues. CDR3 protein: CASSHDRGGGETQYF. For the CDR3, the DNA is TGTGCCAGCAGCCACGACAGGGGGGGGGGAGAGACCCAGTACTTC. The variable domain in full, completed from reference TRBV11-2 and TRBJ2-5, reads EAGVAQSPRYKIIEKRQSVAFWCNPISGHATLYWYQQILGQGPKLLIQFQNNGVVDDSQLPKDRFSAERLKGVDSTLKIQPAKLEDSAVYLCASSHDRGGGETQYFGPGTRLLVL.

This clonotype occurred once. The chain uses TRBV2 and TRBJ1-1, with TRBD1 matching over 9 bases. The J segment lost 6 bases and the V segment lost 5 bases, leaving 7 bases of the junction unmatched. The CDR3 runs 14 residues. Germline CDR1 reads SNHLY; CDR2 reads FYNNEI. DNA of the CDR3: TGTGCCAGCAGTCGGACAGGGGTAAACGCTGAAGCTTTCTTT. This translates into CASSRTGVNAEAFF. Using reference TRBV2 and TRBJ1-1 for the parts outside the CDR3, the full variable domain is EPEVTQTPSHQVTQMGQEVILRCVPISNHLYFYWYRQILGQKVEFLVSFYNNEISEKSEIFDDQFSVERPDGSNFTLKIRSTKLEDSAMYFCASSRTGVNAEAFFGQGTRLTVV.

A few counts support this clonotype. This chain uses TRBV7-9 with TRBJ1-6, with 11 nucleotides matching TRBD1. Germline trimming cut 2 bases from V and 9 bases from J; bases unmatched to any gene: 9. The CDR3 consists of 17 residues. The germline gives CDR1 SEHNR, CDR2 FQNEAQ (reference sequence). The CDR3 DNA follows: TGTGCCAGCAGCTTAACGTTTAGCGGGACAGGGGGTTCACCCCTCCACTTT. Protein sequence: CASSLTFSGTGGSPLHF.

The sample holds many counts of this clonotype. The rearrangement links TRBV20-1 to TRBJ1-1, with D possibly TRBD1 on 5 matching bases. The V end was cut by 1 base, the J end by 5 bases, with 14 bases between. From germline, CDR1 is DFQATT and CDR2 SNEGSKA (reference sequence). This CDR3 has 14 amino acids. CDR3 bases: TGCAGTGCTAGAGCCTGGCAGGGTCAGACTGAAGCTTTCTTT. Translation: CSARAWQGQTEAFF.

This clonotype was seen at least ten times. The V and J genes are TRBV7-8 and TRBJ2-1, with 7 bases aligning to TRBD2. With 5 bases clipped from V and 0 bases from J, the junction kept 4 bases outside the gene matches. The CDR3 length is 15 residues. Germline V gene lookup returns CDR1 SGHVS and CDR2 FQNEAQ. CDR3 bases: TGTGCCAGCAGCCACGGCGGGGGCTCCTACAATGAGCAGTTCTTC. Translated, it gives CASSHGGGSYNEQFF.

CDR3 region: CASSKGQGGTRNSYGYTF. Written as DNA, the CDR3 is TGTGCCAGCAGCAAAGGACAGGGCGGGACTCGTAACAGCTATGGCTACACCTTC. The chain joins TRBV14 to TRBJ1-2; the match to TRBD1 covers 8 bases. The CDR3 has 18 residues. J lost 4 bases, V lost 5 bases, and 18 bases had no gene match. Germline V gene data show CDR1 as SGHDN and CDR2 as FVKESK. Variable domain in full (rest from reference TRBV14 and TRBJ1-2): EAGVTQFPSHSVIEKGQTVTLRCDPISGHDNLYWYRRVMGKEIKFLLHFVKESKQDESGMPNNRFLAERTGGTYSTLKVQPAELEDSGVYFCASSKGQGGTRNSYGYTFGSGTRLTVV.

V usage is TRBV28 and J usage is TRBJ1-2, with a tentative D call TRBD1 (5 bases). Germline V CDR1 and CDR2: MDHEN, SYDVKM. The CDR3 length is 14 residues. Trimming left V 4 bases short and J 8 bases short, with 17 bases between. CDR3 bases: TGTGCCAGCAGTTCCCCCAGAGGGGCACGGGGCTACACCTTC. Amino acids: CASSSPRGARGYTF.

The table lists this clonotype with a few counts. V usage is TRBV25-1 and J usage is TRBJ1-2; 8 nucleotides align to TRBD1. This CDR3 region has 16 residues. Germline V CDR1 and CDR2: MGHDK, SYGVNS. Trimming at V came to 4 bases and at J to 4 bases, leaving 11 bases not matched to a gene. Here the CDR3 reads CASSGSVTGVGYGYTF. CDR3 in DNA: TGTGCCAGCAGTGGTTCTGTGACAGGGGTAGGCTATGGCTACACCTTC.

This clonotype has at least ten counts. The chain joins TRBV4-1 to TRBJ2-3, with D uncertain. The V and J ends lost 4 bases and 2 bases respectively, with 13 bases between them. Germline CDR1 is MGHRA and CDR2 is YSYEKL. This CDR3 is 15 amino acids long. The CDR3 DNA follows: TGCGCCAGCAGCCCCAATCCCTCGAACACAGATACGCAGTATTTT. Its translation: CASSPNPSNTDTQYF.

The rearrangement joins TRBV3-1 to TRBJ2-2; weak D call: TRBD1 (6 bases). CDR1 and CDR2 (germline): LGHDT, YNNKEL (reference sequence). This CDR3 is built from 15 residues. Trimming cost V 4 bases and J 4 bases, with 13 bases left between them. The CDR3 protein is CASSLWTAFTGELFF. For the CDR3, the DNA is TGTGCCAGCAGCCTGTGGACAGCCTTCACCGGGGAGCTGTTTTTT.

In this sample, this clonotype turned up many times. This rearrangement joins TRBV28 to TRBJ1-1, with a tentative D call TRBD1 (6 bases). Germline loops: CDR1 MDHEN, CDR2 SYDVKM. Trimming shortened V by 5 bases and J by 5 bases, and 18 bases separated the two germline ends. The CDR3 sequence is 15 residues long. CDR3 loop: CASSLSPGARTEAFF. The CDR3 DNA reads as TGTGCCAGCAGTCTCAGTCCGGGGGCAAGGACTGAAGCTTTCTTT.

CDR3 residues: CASSLRTSGIPEAGTQYF. In DNA, the CDR3 is TGTGCCAGCAGCCTAAGGACTAGCGGGATCCCCGAGGCAGGTACGCAGTATTTT. This chain joins TRBV11-3 and TRBJ2-3; 12 bases align to TRBD2. This CDR3 region has 18 residues. Germline V gene lookup returns CDR1 SGHNT and CDR2 YENEEA. V dropped 5 bases and J dropped 8; count of bases not matched to a gene: 17.

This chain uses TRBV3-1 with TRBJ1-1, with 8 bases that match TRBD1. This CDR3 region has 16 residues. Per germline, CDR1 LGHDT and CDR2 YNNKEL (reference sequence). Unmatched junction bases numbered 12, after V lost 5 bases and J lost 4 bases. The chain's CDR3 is CASSARTGRISTEAFF. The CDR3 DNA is TGTGCCAGCAGCGCAAGGACAGGGCGGATAAGCACTGAAGCTTTCTTT. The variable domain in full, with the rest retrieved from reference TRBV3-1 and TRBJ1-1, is DTAVSQTPKYLVTQMGNDKSIKCEQNLGHDTMYWYKQDSKKFLKIMFSYNNKELIINETVPNRFSPKSPDKAHLNLHINSLELGDSAVYFCASSARTGRISTEAFFGQGTRLTVV.

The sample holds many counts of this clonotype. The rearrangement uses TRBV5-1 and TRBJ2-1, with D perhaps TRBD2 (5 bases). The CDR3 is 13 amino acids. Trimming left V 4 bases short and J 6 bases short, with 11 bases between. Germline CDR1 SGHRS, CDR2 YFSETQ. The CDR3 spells CASSLGLINEQFF. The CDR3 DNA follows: TGCGCCAGCAGCCTCGGACTCATCAATGAGCAGTTCTTC.